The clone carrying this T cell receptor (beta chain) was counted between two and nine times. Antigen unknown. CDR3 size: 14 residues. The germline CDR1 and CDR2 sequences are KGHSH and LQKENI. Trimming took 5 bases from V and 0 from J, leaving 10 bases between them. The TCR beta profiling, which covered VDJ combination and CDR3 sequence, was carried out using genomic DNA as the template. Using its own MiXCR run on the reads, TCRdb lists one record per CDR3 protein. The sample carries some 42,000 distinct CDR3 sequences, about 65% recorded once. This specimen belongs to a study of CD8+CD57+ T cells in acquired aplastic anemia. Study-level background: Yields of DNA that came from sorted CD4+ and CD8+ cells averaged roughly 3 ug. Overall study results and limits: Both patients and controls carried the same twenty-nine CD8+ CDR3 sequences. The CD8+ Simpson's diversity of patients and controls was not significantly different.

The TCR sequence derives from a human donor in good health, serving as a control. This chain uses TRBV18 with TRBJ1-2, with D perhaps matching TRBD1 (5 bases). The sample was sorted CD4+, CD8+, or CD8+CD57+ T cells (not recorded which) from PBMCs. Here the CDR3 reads CASSMTAPNYGYTF. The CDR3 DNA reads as TGTGCCAGCTCAATGACAGCTCCTAACTATGGCTACACCTTC.